The source of this T cell receptor beta chain is a study of blood T cell repertoires in COVID-19 (TCRdb year 2020). Regarding the research as a whole: Samples covering the acute and convalescent phases of COVID-19 were provided by collaborators in the United States, Italy and Spain. The material from the prospective study consisted of cDNA or gDNA derived from T cells, B-cell-depleted T cells, or PBMCs. The dataset comprised deeply sampled blood TCRbeta repertoires from subjects exposed to, actively infected with, or recovered from COVID-19. The repertoires were made available in a free public database intended to serve as a resource for research on the immune response to SARS-CoV-2. The samples were drawn from the first 160 participants of the ongoing ImmuneRACE study and from 1,254 subjects provided by 6 global collaborators. Sample metadata almost always included a de-identified subject ID, COVID-19 status, age in years and sex. Where available, HLA class I and class II types were obtained from metadata supplied by the sample provider rather than from assay-based typing. Study-level results and caveats: How much clinical and demographic metadata was included differed by source and by participant, and the metadata was provided uncurated.

V is clipped by 3 bases and J by 6 bases, and the sequence between their germline boundaries is 12 bases long. CDR1 and CDR2 were assigned from the germline V gene (reference sequence) as DFQATT and SNEGSKA. Spanning cysteine to phenylalanine, the CDR3 consists of 12 amino acids. The DNA shown is the 36-base CDR3, in frame from base 1. Concerning this clone itself: No cognate antigen has been identified for it. Base qualities are not at hand, and no much larger clone is one base apart.

TCRbeta CDR3 regions were amplified from genomic DNA using the immunoSEQ Assay, a bias-controlled multiplex PCR. Per the source publication's procedure: Nucleated cell counts per sample were estimated from amplification of reference gene primers within the assay. Sequence reads were collapsed and filtered to measure the absolute abundance of every unique TCRbeta CDR3 rearrangement. For each sample, productive Simpson clonality was calculated by taking the square root of Simpson's diversity index across productive rearrangements. TCRdb carries this immuneACCESS record with in-frame sequences only. Its versions omit some clonotypes, under half of them owing to an unresolved V gene in the studies checked, with the rest unexplained. That table supplies the V and J calls and clone size; D and trimming were determined from the DNA. The sample has 25,000 to 30,000 clones on record, just under 95% of them singletons. The ten biggest clones cover about 3.9% of the sample.

The collaborating institutions used their own protocols to collect whole blood in K2EDTA tubes. For TCRbeta analysis, collaborator samples were shipped as frozen whole blood, as isolated PBMCs, or as DNA extracted from either sample type. This receptor was identified in a human donor with active COVID-19. The donor label of this sample is uncertain. Sequencing was done on a sample of peripheral blood. The V and J genes are TRBV20-1 and TRBJ2-7; the D gene is unclear. The DNA sequence is as follows: TGCAGTGCTAGTCGGGTTCTGGGCGAGCAGTACTTC. Its protein reads: CSASRVLGEQYF.